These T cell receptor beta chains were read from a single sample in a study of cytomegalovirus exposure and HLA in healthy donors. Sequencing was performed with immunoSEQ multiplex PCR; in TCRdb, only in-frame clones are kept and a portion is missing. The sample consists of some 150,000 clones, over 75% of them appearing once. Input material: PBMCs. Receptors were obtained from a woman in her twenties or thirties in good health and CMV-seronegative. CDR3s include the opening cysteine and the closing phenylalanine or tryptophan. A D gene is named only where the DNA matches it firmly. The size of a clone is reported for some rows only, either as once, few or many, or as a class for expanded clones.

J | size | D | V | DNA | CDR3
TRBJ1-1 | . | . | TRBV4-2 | TGTGCCAGCAGCCCCCCGTCGTTGTTAGCTGAAGCTTTCTTT | CASSPPSLLAEAFF
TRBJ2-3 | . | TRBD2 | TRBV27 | TGTGCCAGCAGTAAGGGGGCTACTAGCGGGCCCCCTAGCACAGATACGCAGTATTTT | CASSKGATSGPPSTDTQYF
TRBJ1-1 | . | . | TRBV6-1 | TGTGCCAGCAGTGCGATGAGACAGGCCCACACTGAAGCTTTCTTT | CASSAMRQAHTEAFF
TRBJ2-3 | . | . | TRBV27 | TGTGCCAGCAGTTTCGGAGGGGTGAGCACAGATACGCAGTATTTT | CASSFGGVSTDTQYF
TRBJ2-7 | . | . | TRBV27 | TGTGCCAGCAGTTTCTCCCGACGGGTTACTAGCTACGAGCAGTACTTC | CASSFSRRVTSYEQYF
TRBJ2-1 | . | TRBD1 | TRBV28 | TGTGCCAGCAGTTCCGGGGACAGTTCCTACAATGAGCAGTTCTTC | CASSSGDSSYNEQFF
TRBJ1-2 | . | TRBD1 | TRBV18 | TGTGCCAGCTCACCGGGGACAGGGGGCGTTGTAAATGGCTACACCTTC | CASSPGTGGVVNGYTF
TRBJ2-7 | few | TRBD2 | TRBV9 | TGTGCCAGCAGCGGAACTTCTAGCGGGGGGGCTGGAGAGCAGTACTTC | CASSGTSSGGAGEQYF
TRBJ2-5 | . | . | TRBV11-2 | TGTGCCAGCAGCCCCCGCGGGGAAGAGCAGTACTTC | CASSPRGEEQYF
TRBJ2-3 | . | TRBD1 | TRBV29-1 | TGCAGCGTTAGCACAGGGGGGACAGATACGCAGTATTTT | CSVSTGGTDTQYF
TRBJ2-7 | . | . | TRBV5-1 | TGCGCCAGCAGCTTGGGGCAGGGTATACCCTACGAGCAGTACTTC | CASSLGQGIPYEQYF
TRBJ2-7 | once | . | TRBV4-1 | TGCGCCAGCAGCCAAGGGTCAGGTTCCTACGAGCAGTACTTC | CASSQGSGSYEQYF
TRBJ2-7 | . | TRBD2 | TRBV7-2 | TGTGCCAGCAGCTTAGATTGGGGGGGGAGTGGGCTCGAGCAGTACTTC | CASSLDWGGSGLEQYF
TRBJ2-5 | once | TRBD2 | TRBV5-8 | TGTGCCAGCAGCTTGGTAGCGGGCCTACCCCTAGGGGAGACCCAGTACTTC | CASSLVAGLPLGETQYF
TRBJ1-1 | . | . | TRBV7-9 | TGTTCCAGCAGCTTACTATCCACTGAAGCTTTCTTT | CSSSLLSTEAFF
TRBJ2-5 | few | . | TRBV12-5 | TGTGCTAGTGGTAAACGGGAGACCCAGTACTTC | CASGKRETQYF
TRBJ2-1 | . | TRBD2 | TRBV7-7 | TGTGCCAGCAGCCTTGCTAGCGGGGGCTACAATGAGCAGTTCTTC | CASSLASGGYNEQFF
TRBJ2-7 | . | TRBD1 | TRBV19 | TGTGCCAGTAGTCTGGGACAGGGAGGCGAGCAGTACTTC | CASSLGQGGEQYF
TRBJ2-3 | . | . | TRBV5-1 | TGCGCCAGCAGCTTGGCGGGCGGGGACGACACAGATACGCAGTATTTT | CASSLAGGDDTDTQYF
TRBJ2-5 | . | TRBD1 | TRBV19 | TGTGCCAGTAGTATTGTGACAGGGGAGACCCAGTACTTC | CASSIVTGETQYF
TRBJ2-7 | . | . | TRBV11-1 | TGTGCCGGCAGCTTAAACATTGGCGAGCAGTACTTC | CAGSLNIGEQYF
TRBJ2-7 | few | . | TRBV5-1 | TGCGCCAGCAGAAAGACAGGCTACGAGCAGTACTTC | CASRKTGYEQYF
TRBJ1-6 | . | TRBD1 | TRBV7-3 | TGTGCCAGCAGCTTACAAGGGGGCGAAAATTCACCCCTCCACTTT | CASSLQGGENSPLHF
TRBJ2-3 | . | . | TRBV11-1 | TGTGCCAGCACGCGGCAGCCCGTCACAGATACGCAGTATTTT | CASTRQPVTDTQYF
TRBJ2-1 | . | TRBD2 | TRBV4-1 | TGCGCCAGCAGCCCGAGACTAGCGGTCCACAATGAGCAGTTCTTC | CASSPRLAVHNEQFF
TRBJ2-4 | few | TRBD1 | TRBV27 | TGTGCCAGCTCGGACAGGGAGGACATTCAGTACTTC | CASSDREDIQYF
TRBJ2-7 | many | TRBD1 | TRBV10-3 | TGTGCCATCAGCGCTCCCGGGACAGGGGTTATCGAGCAGTACTTC | CAISAPGTGVIEQYF
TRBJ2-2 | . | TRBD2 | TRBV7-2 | TGTGCCAGCAGCCCGCAGACTAGCGGGGGGGCTGGCACCGGGGAGCTGTTTTTT | CASSPQTSGGAGTGELFF
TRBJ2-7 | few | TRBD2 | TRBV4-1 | TGCGCCAGCAGCCAAGCGGGGGGAGCCTACGAGCAGTACTTC | CASSQAGGAYEQYF
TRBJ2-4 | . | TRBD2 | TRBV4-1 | TGCGCCAGCAGCCACGTTCTAGCGGGAATCGTCAAAAACATTCAGTACTTC | CASSHVLAGIVKNIQYF
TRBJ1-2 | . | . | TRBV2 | TGTGCCAGCAGTTACAACAGGGTCCGGCTAGGAGCTAACTATGGCTACACCTTC | CASSYNRVRLGANYGYTF
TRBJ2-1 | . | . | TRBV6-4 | TGTGCCAGCAGTGGTGGCGGTGCGGCCAATGAGCAGTTCTTC | CASSGGGAANEQFF
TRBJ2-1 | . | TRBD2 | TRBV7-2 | TGTGCCAGCAGCTTCGGACTAGCGGGGACCTACAATGAGCAGTTCTTC | CASSFGLAGTYNEQFF
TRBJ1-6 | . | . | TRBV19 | TGTGCCAGTAGGGGCCAGGGACTCTATAATTCACCCCTCCACTTT | CASRGQGLYNSPLHF
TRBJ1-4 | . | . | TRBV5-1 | TGCGCCAGCAGCTTGGCCCAGGCACCCGAAAAACTGTTTTTT | CASSLAQAPEKLFF
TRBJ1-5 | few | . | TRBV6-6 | TGTGCCTGTACGGGCAGGGGAGCTGGGAAGCCCCAGCATTTT | CACTGRGAGKPQHF
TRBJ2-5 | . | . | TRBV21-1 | TGTGCCAGCAAGCTGAGACAGGGTGCCAAGACCCAGTACTTC | CASKLRQGAKTQYF
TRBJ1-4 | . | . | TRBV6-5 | TGTGCCAGCAGTTACGGAGCAGGGCTTGGACATGAAAAACTGTTTTTT | CASSYGAGLGHEKLFF
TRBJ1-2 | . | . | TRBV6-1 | TGTGCCAGCAGTGGGACGGGGGGGGACAACTTC | CASSGTGGDNF
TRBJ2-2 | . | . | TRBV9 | TGTGCCAGCAGCGGTGAGGGCACCGGGGAGCTGTTTTTT | CASSGEGTGELFF
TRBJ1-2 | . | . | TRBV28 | TGTGCCAGCAGTTTATATCGTCCGGCGGGGGCCGCTGGCTACACCTTC | CASSLYRPAGAAGYTF
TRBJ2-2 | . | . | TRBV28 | TGTGCCAGCAGAATTAAGGAGGGGCGGGGCCGTGGCACCGGGGAGCTGTTTTTT | CASRIKEGRGRGTGELFF
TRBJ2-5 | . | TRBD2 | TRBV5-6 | TGTGCCAGCAGCGCAGAGGGGCGACTAGCGGTTGGAGAGGCCCAGTACTTC | CASSAEGRLAVGEAQYF
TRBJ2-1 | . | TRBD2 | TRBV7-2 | TGTGCCAGCAGCTCGCGGGGGGGCGATGAGCAGTTCTTC | CASSSRGGDEQFF
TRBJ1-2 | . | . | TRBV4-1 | TGCGCCAGCAGCCAAGCCGACACCCGAAAATCCTATGGCTACACCTTC | CASSQADTRKSYGYTF
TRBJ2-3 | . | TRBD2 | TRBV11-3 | TGTGCCAGCAGCCCCTCGCTACTAGCGGGGGGGGCAGATACGCAGTATTTT | CASSPSLLAGGADTQYF
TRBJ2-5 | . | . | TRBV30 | TGTGCCTGGCAGGGGAGTGAGACCCAGTACTTC | CAWQGSETQYF
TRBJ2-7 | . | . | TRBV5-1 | TGCGCCAGCAGCTTGGATCCAGGGATGTACGAGCAGTACTTC | CASSLDPGMYEQYF
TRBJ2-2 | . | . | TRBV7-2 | TGTGCCAGCAGCTTAGAAACGGGGGTGACCGGGGAGCTGTTTTTT | CASSLETGVTGELFF
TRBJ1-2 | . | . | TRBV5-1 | TGCGCCAGCAGCTTGGGGGGGCTCGGCTATGGCTACACCTTC | CASSLGGLGYGYTF
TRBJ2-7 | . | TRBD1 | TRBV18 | TGTGCCAGCTCACCGAAAATCGGACAGGTCGGGTCCGACGAGCAGTACTTC | CASSPKIGQVGSDEQYF
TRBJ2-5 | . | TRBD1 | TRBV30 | TGTGCCTGGAGTAAGGACAGGGGGCCGAAGACCCAGTACTTC | CAWSKDRGPKTQYF
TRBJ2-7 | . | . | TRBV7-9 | TGTGCCAGCAGCTTAGGGGCATTCCCAGTCTACGAGCAGTACTTC | CASSLGAFPVYEQYF